A single sample is the source of the 6 T cell receptor beta chains below, sequenced in a study of OX40 agonist ivuxolimab in advanced cancers. Generated by immunoSEQ multiplex PCR, the TCRdb table keeps only in-frame clones and is missing some. The data contain about 80,000 clones, roughly four fifths of them singletons. Here the sequenced sample was CD4+ or CD8+ T cells sorted from blood, taken in a trial of the OX40 agonist ivuxolimab. The receptor set was obtained from an adult with an advanced solid tumor such as melanoma, head and neck, liver or kidney cancer.

This chain joins TRBV7-9 and TRBJ1-2; possible D gene TRBD1, 6 bases. CDR3 length: 14 residues. V lost 4 bases and J lost 4, with 13 bases in between. CDR1 is SEHNR and CDR2 is FQNEAQ in the germline V gene (reference sequence). CDR3 in DNA: TGTGCCAGCAGCTCCGCGGGGGCAGTCTATGGCTACACCTTC. Residues: CASSSAGAVYGYTF.

The V call is TRBV28, the J call TRBJ1-2; no definite D call. CDR1 is MDHEN and CDR2 is SYDVKM in the germline V gene. Trimming pared 0 bases from V and 5 bases from J, leaving 4 bases between. The CDR3 extends over 12 amino acids. The CDR3 coding sequence is TGTGCCAGCAGTTTATGGGCTTATGGCTACACCTTC. This translates into CASSLWAYGYTF.

The chain carries TRBV19 and TRBJ1-5; weak D call: TRBD1 (6 bases). Germline V gene data show CDR1 as LNHDA and CDR2 as SQIVND (reference sequence). The CDR3 spans 17 residues. V lost 0 bases, J lost 2 bases, and 14 bases lay in between. The CDR3 sequence: CASSIDGGLIGNQPQHF. DNA of the CDR3: TGTGCCAGTAGTATAGATGGGGGGCTTATTGGCAATCAGCCCCAGCATTTT. Combining the CDR3 with reference TRBV19 and TRBJ1-5 gives the whole variable domain DGGITQSPKYLFRKEGQNVTLSCEQNLNHDAMYWYRQDPGQGLRLIYYSQIVNDFQKGDIAEGYSVSREKKESFPLTVTSAQKNPTAFYLCASSIDGGLIGNQPQHFGDGTRLSIL.

The chain couples TRBV12-1 to TRBJ2-5; TRBD2, the table's D call, was not compared with the DNA. The end of the DNA aligns better with TRBJ2-7, so the J call may be wrong. TRBV12-1 is described as a pseudogene. The CDR3 runs to 15 residues. The CDR3 region has the DNA TGTGCCAGCAGCACGATCCGGGACTCCTCCTACGAGCAGTACTTC. Translated: CASSTIRDSSYEQYF.

This clone showed up just a few times. The gene calls are TRBV29-1 and TRBJ2-7; TRBD1 matches 10 bases. The CDR3 runs to 14 residues. Germline V gene sequence: CDR1 SQVTM, CDR2 ANQGSEA. Trimming removed 4 bases from V and 2 bases from J; junction bases left unmatched: 5. The CDR3 protein is CSVVRTGGAYEQYF. The DNA for the CDR3 is TGCAGCGTTGTTAGGACAGGGGGGGCCTACGAGCAGTACTTC.

The chain joins TRBV14 to TRBJ1-1; D remains unclear. V was clipped by 2 bases and J by 1 base, with 8 bases between them. The germline gives CDR1 SGHDN, CDR2 FVKESK. This CDR3 has 14 amino acids. The CDR3 reads CASSQLPANTEAFF. Written as DNA, the CDR3 is TGTGCCAGCAGCCAACTCCCAGCGAACACTGAAGCTTTCTTT.